These T cell receptor beta chains were read from a single sample in a study of response to subunit inactivated influenza vaccine. Each CDR3 protein is one row after TCRdb ran MiXCR on the RT-PCR reads. The table shows about 300,000 distinct CDR3 sequences, with about 20% occurring only once. Sequencing used PBMCs from blood, obtained 21 months after vaccination. The receptors shown here come from a man between 50 and 69 years old who received an inactivated influenza vaccine. Each CDR3 is given with its conserved first and last residue. A D gene is named only where the DNA matches it firmly. Some rows mark clone size as missing; the rest say once, few, many or name a class of expanded clone.

TGTGCCAGCAGCTTGAGCCACGGTGGGACTGAAGCTTTCTTT CASSLSHGGTEAFF - TRBJ1-1 14 TRBV11-2 -
TGTGCCAGCAGCGTTCAGGGCAACACAGATACGCAGTATTTT CASSVQGNTDTQYF - TRBJ2-3 14 TRBV9 -
TGTGCCAGCAGTTACTCGTCCCACAGACCTGATTCACCCCTCCACTTT CASSYSSHRPDSPLHF few TRBJ1-6 16 TRBV6-5 -
TGTGCCAGCAGTTCGGGACAGGTCCAAGAGACCCAGTACTTC CASSSGQVQETQYF - TRBJ2-5 14 TRBV6-5 TRBD1
TGTGCCAGCAGCTTATCCATCGGGGGGGCCAACTCCTACGAGCAGTACTTC CASSLSIGGANSYEQYF few TRBJ2-7 17 TRBV7-6 TRBD2
TGTGCCAGCAGCGGGGACAACTACTATGGCTACACCTTC CASSGDNYYGYTF - TRBJ1-2 13 TRBV4-2 -
TGTGCCAGCAGTTTTCACCCGGGACAGGGTGAAACCTTCGAGCAGTACTTC CASSFHPGQGETFEQYF once TRBJ2-7 17 TRBV6-2/TRBV6-3 TRBD1
TGTGCCAGCAGCCCGGGACAATCGGACGGAAACACCATATATTTT CASSPGQSDGNTIYF - TRBJ1-3 15 TRBV7-9 -
TGTGCCAGCAGTTACGGTATCGTGGGTGGCTACACCTTC CASSYGIVGGYTF - TRBJ1-2 13 TRBV6-2/TRBV6-3 -
TGTGCCTGGAGCCGAGAGGGGGCTTGGGCTGGAAACACCATATATTTT CAWSREGAWAGNTIYF few TRBJ1-3 16 TRBV30 TRBD1
TGTGCCAGCAGGAAGACAGGGTGGGACACTGAAGCTTTCTTT CASRKTGWDTEAFF - TRBJ1-1 14 TRBV12-3/TRBV12-4 TRBD1
TGTGCCAGCAGGCCGGTGATGGGGGACGGTTTAGATGAAGCTTTCTTT CASRPVMGDGLDEAFF many TRBJ1-1 16 TRBV27 -
TGCGCCAGCAGCTCCGGGACTAGCGGGAGGGGGTTTATGAATGAGCAGTTCTTC CASSSGTSGRGFMNEQFF many TRBJ2-1 18 TRBV5-1 TRBD2
TGTGCCAGCAGCTTTCAGGGTGACTATGGCTACACCTTC CASSFQGDYGYTF - TRBJ1-2 13 TRBV11-2 -
TGTGCCAGCAGCTTAGGGCCAGCAAGCAACTATGGCTACACCTTC CASSLGPASNYGYTF - TRBJ1-2 15 TRBV11-2 -
TGCAGTGCTAGATCCCGGACAGGGGGCAAGGTCGGGGAGCTGTTTTTT CSARSRTGGKVGELFF few TRBJ2-2 16 TRBV20-1 TRBD1
TGTGCCAGCAGTTCCGGGACAGGGGCCTCCGAGCAGTACTTC CASSSGTGASEQYF many TRBJ2-7 14 TRBV12-3/TRBV12-4 TRBD1
TGTGCCAGCAGCTTAACTAGCTTGGGCACCTACGAGCAGTACTTC CASSLTSLGTYEQYF - TRBJ2-7 15 TRBV11-2 -
TGCGCCAGCAGCCAAATACAGGGGAATCCGTTTGGCTACACCTTC CASSQIQGNPFGYTF - TRBJ1-2 15 TRBV5-1 TRBD1
TGCGCCAGCAGTGAACTGGCGGGAACCCTTAGGCCAGATACGCAGTATTTT CASSELAGTLRPDTQYF - TRBJ2-3 17 TRBV10-2 -
TGTGCCAGCAGTTTAGAGCCCGTAAAAACAGATACGCAGTATTTT CASSLEPVKTDTQYF few TRBJ2-3 15 TRBV12-3/TRBV12-4 -
TGTGCCAGCAGGTTGCGGGAGAGCAGCTACAATGAGCAGTTCTTC CASRLRESSYNEQFF few TRBJ2-1 15 TRBV12-3/TRBV12-4 TRBD2
TGTGCCAGCAGCCTCTGGGATCAAGGGGATTCACCCCTCCACTTT CASSLWDQGDSPLHF few TRBJ1-6 15 TRBV5-5 -
TGTGCCAGCAACAGGATTAATGAAAAACTGTTTTTT CASNRINEKLFF many TRBJ1-4 12 TRBV28 -
TGCGCCAGCAGCGGACCTAGCGGGGGGGCCAAAAACATTCAGTACTTC CASSGPSGGAKNIQYF - TRBJ2-4 16 TRBV5-1 TRBD2
TGTGCCAGCAGCCCTCTGGCCGGGGAGCTGTTTTTT CASSPLAGELFF few TRBJ2-2 12 TRBV7-9 -
TGTGCCAGCAGTTACAGGCACCGGGGGCGGCGCGGACTGAACACTGAAGCTTTCTTT CASSYRHRGRRGLNTEAFF few TRBJ1-1 19 TRBV6-5 -
TGTGCCAGCAGTGAAATTCTTAGCGGGGGCAGTAACACCGGGGAGCTGTTTTTT CASSEILSGGSNTGELFF few TRBJ2-2 18 TRBV6-1 TRBD2
TGTGCCAGCAGTTCTCCCTCGACACCCTCCTATGGCTACACCTTC CASSSPSTPSYGYTF many TRBJ1-2 15 TRBV6-5 -
TGTGCCAGCAGTGAAGCGCTCGGGGCATTGGGTTCACCCCTCCACTTT CASSEALGALGSPLHF few TRBJ1-6 16 TRBV6-1 -
TGTGCCAGCACCCTATTCCCACCAGGGGAGCTGTTTTTT CASTLFPPGELFF - TRBJ2-2 13 TRBV6-1 -
TGCAGCGTTGAAGGGGGACCTAGCACAGATACGCAGTATTTT CSVEGGPSTDTQYF - TRBJ2-3 14 TRBV29-1 -
TGTGCCATACAAGCGGACCTCACAGATACGCAGTATTTT CAIQADLTDTQYF few TRBJ2-3 13 TRBV10-3 -
TGTGCCAGCAATCTCCCTCCGGGACAGGACACAGATACGCAGTATTTT CASNLPPGQDTDTQYF - TRBJ2-3 16 TRBV2 TRBD1
TGTGCCACCAGTGACCCACTGGGACTAGCGGGGGGCGATACGCAGTATTTT CATSDPLGLAGGDTQYF many TRBJ2-3 17 TRBV24-1 TRBD2
TGTGCCACCAGCAGGGCCGGGACAGCCTACAATGAGCAGTTCTTC CATSRAGTAYNEQFF few TRBJ2-1 15 TRBV15 TRBD1
TGTGCCAGCAGGTTGGACAGGGGACGGCCCCAGCATTTT CASRLDRGRPQHF few TRBJ1-5 13 TRBV6-2/TRBV6-3 TRBD1
TGTGCCAGCACAATGGTACTGGGGGACGAAGCTTTCTTT CASTMVLGDEAFF few TRBJ1-1 13 TRBV7-9 -
TGTGCCAGCAGTTTATTGGCAACCGGGGAGCTGTTTTTT CASSLLATGELFF few TRBJ2-2 13 TRBV12-3/TRBV12-4 -
TGTGCCAGCAGCCCCGACGGGGGTGATCAAGAGACCCAGTACTTC CASSPDGGDQETQYF - TRBJ2-5 15 TRBV9 -
TGCAGTGCTAGAGATGAGCGGGAGGGTCGGCAAGATACGCAGTATTTT CSARDEREGRQDTQYF - TRBJ2-3 16 TRBV20-1 TRBD2
TGTGCCAGCAGCTTAGTTCTTGGACGACAGCCCCAGCATTTT CASSLVLGRQPQHF few TRBJ1-5 14 TRBV7-8 -
TGCGCCAGCAGCCGGACCGGGACCCCGAACACTGAAGCTTTCTTT CASSRTGTPNTEAFF many TRBJ1-1 15 TRBV4-1 -